The clone carrying this TCR beta chain was seen only a few times. Via MiXCR, TCRdb re-called the RT-PCR reads, giving one row per CDR3 protein. The sample includes about a million distinct CDR3 sequences, roughly 17% of them seen just once. The junction had 5 bases not matched to a gene; V was cut back by 5 bases and J by 6 bases. CDR1 and CDR2 (germline): PRHDT, FYEKMQ (reference sequence). The CDR3 covers 14 residues. This sample stems from a study of patients and donors after allogeneic stem cell transplantation. The chain has TRBV13 and TRBJ2-1; 9 positions match TRBD1. The sample was blood, either unsorted or a sorted T cell fraction (not recorded which). The sequence derives from a human donor who was either an allogeneic HSCT recipient or a stem cell or donor lymphocyte infusion donor (not recorded which). It is not recorded whose cells these are; they may come from a transplant donor. This CDR3 is CASSTSDRGNEQFF. CDR3 sequence (DNA): TGTGCCAGCAGCACATCGGACAGGGGCAATGAGCAGTTCTTC. The full variable domain, rest sourced from reference TRBV13 and TRBJ2-1, is AAGVIQSPRHLIKEKRETATLKCYPIPRHDTVYWYQQGPGQDPQFLISFYEKMQSDKGSIPDRFSAQQFSDYHSELNMSSLELGDSALYFCASSTSDRGNEQFFGPGTRLTVL.